This is a list of T cell receptor beta chains from one sample in a study of T cell repertoires in cytomegalovirus infection. One entry per CDR3 protein results from TCRdb running MiXCR on the reads. Of about 830,000 distinct CDR3 sequences in the sample, over 25% are singletons; the top ten hold roughly 12%. No antigens are known for them. The material was cultured CD8+ T cells from PBMCs, obtained from culture after CMV antigen stimulation. Every receptor here comes from a human donor in good health (CMV status not recorded). Some clones in this sample may be carry-over from other donors' samples. The CDR3 runs from the conserved cysteine through the conserved F or W. A D gene is named only where the DNA matches it firmly. Size tells how often a clone was seen (once, few, many) or the class of an expanded clone, and some rows leave it out.

j_call clone_size d_call v_call cdr3_aa cdr3_nt
TRBJ1-2 - TRBD1 TRBV13 CASSSEPLRGDYGYTF TGTGCCAGCAGCTCCGAGCCCCTCAGGGGGGACTATGGCTACACCTTC
TRBJ1-3 many - TRBV7-8 CASRTTGLDSGNTIYF TGTGCCAGCCGTACCACGGGTCTTGACTCTGGAAACACCATATATTTT
TRBJ2-2 - - TRBV12-5 CASPLWGLGELFF TGTGCTAGCCCATTATGGGGATTAGGGGAGCTGTTTTTT
TRBJ2-2 - - TRBV27 CASSLFQGLSGELFF TGTGCCAGCAGTTTATTTCAGGGGCTGAGCGGGGAGCTGTTTTTT
TRBJ1-2 few - TRBV6-5 CASSSDQGRRGYTF TGTGCCAGCAGTTCGGACCAGGGTCGCCGGGGCTACACCTTC
TRBJ2-1 - - TRBV25-1 CASSEFFEYEQFF TGTGCCAGCAGTGAATTTTTCGAGTATGAGCAGTTCTTC
TRBJ2-7 - - TRBV27 CASSPYLGYEQYF TGTGCCAGCAGTCCCTATCTCGGCTACGAGCAGTACTTC
TRBJ2-7 many - TRBV6-1 CASSDPGKGLEQYF TGTGCCAGCTCCGATCCAGGAAAGGGGCTCGAGCAGTACTTC
TRBJ1-5 few - TRBV18 CASSPLEEAPQHF TGTGCCAGCTCACCACTTGAGGAAGCGCCCCAGCATTTT
TRBJ2-5 - - TRBV12-3/TRBV12-4 CASSLIEVETQYF TGTGCCAGCAGTTTAATCGAGGTGGAGACCCAGTACTTC
TRBJ2-3 many - TRBV6-1 CASTEWGARDPPDTQYF TGTGCCAGCACTGAATGGGGTGCTAGGGACCCTCCGGATACGCAGTATTTT
TRBJ1-1 few TRBD1 TRBV7-6 CASSTRGDTEAFF TGTGCCAGCAGCACCAGGGGGGACACTGAAGCTTTCTTT
TRBJ2-5 - - TRBV9 CASSVNPKRASEETQYF TGTGCCAGCAGCGTAAACCCGAAGAGGGCTTCCGAAGAGACCCAGTACTTC
TRBJ1-5 - - TRBV19 CASSILRDDNQPQHF TGTGCCAGTAGTATACTCAGGGATGACAATCAGCCCCAGCATTTT
TRBJ1-6 - - TRBV27 CASSFGSGNSPLHF TGTGCCAGCAGTTTCGGATCGGGTAATTCACCCCTCCACTTT
TRBJ1-5 few - TRBV19 CASSIDQAEPLNQPQHF TGTGCCAGTAGTATAGATCAGGCAGAACCTCTCAATCAGCCCCAGCATTTT
TRBJ1-1 few - TRBV19 CASRNWTEAFF TGTGCCAGTAGGAACTGGACTGAAGCTTTCTTT
TRBJ2-1 - TRBD2 TRBV12-3/TRBV12-4 CASSSGGAINEQFF TGTGCCAGCAGCAGCGGGGGGGCCATCAATGAGCAGTTCTTC
TRBJ1-4 few - TRBV12-5 CASGFLIPGTYEGPTNEKLFF TGTGCTAGTGGTTTTCTAATACCCGGGACCTACGAGGGGCCAACTAATGAAAAACTGTTTTTT
TRBJ1-1 few - TRBV7-9 CASSVDRDTRNTEAFF TGTGCCAGCAGCGTTGACCGGGACACCCGGAACACTGAAGCTTTCTTT
TRBJ1-3 few - TRBV6-2/TRBV6-3 CASSYVGATRHSGNTIYF TGTGCCAGCAGTTACGTCGGGGCGACAAGACACTCTGGAAACACCATATATTTT
TRBJ2-3 few TRBD2 TRBV24-1 CAVGLPLTDTQYF TGTGCCGTGGGACTACCGCTCACAGATACGCAGTATTTT
TRBJ1-2 few - TRBV7-3 CASSSTRVDGLLDYGYTF TGTGCCAGCAGCTCTACCAGAGTTGACGGTCTTTTGGACTATGGCTACACCTTC
TRBJ2-7 - TRBD2 TRBV4-2 CASSQEGTSSTYEQYF TGTGCCAGCAGCCAAGAGGGGACTAGCTCGACCTACGAGCAGTACTTC
TRBJ1-2 many - TRBV7-9 CASSLAKDFNYGYTF TGTGCCAGCAGCTTAGCGAAGGACTTCAACTATGGCTACACCTTC
TRBJ2-1 - TRBD2 TRBV19 CASSIDIAGVYNEQFF TGTGCCAGTAGTATAGATATTGCGGGGGTCTACAATGAGCAGTTCTTC
TRBJ1-1 - - TRBV6-2/TRBV6-3 CASSYYRRWNTEAFF TGTGCCAGCAGTTACTATCGACGGTGGAACACTGAAGCTTTCTTT
TRBJ2-2 - TRBD2 TRBV29-1 CSVNVGTSPGELFF TGCAGCGTAAATGTCGGGACTAGCCCCGGGGAGCTGTTTTTT
TRBJ2-3 - - TRBV10-3 CAIRIRTGTSIDTQYF TGTGCCATCAGAATCCGGACAGGGACTAGCATAGATACGCAGTATTTT
TRBJ1-2 few - TRBV20-1 CSARDLGQPADYGYTF TGCAGTGCTAGAGACCTCGGACAGCCCGCGGACTATGGCTACACCTTC
TRBJ1-1 - - TRBV20-1 CSATAVMNTEAFF TGCAGTGCGACTGCCGTTATGAACACTGAAGCTTTCTTT
TRBJ1-4 - - TRBV6-1 CASSEEKGSVEEKLFF TGTGCCAGCAGTGAAGAAAAGGGGTCAGTAGAGGAAAAACTGTTTTTT
TRBJ2-5 many TRBD2 TRBV7-8 CASSLVAGGDPETQYF TGTGCCAGCAGCCTAGTAGCGGGGGGCGACCCAGAGACCCAGTACTTC
TRBJ1-5 - - TRBV28 CASSFWGSGNQPQHF TGTGCCAGCAGTTTTTGGGGGTCCGGGAATCAGCCCCAGCATTTT
TRBJ2-2 - - TRBV15 CATSTVTGELFF TGTGCCACCAGCACTGTTACCGGGGAGCTGTTTTTT
TRBJ1-4 - TRBD1 TRBV28 CASLHTPGQGSEKLFF TGTGCCAGCTTACATACTCCGGGACAGGGGAGCGAAAAACTGTTTTTT
TRBJ1-5 few - TRBV27 CASSFNGRPQHF TGTGCCAGCAGTTTTAATGGTCGGCCCCAGCATTTT
TRBJ1-2 few - TRBV19 CASSSDPGPQSYGYTF TGTGCCAGTAGCTCTGATCCGGGACCCCAATCCTATGGCTACACCTTC
TRBJ2-1 - TRBD2 TRBV6-4 CASSLDGGWNEQFF TGTGCCAGCAGCCTGGACGGGGGGTGGAATGAGCAGTTCTTC
TRBJ1-1 - - TRBV2 CAVKFMNTEAFF TGTGCCGTCAAGTTCATGAACACTGAAGCTTTCTTT
TRBJ1-5 - - TRBV6-2/TRBV6-3 CASSYLRAWEYSNQPQHF TGTGCCAGCAGTTACCTGCGGGCCTGGGAATATAGCAATCAGCCCCAGCATTTT
TRBJ1-1 - TRBD1 TRBV29-1 CSTGTGYNTEAFF TGCAGTACCGGGACAGGGTATAACACTGAAGCTTTCTTT
TRBJ1-2 many TRBD1 TRBV20-1 CSASPDRLSGYTF TGCAGTGCTAGCCCGGACAGGCTCTCTGGCTACACCTTC
TRBJ2-1 - TRBD2 TRBV5-1 CANSPGVAGGLYNEQFF TGCGCCAACAGCCCCGGAGTAGCGGGGGGGCTATACAATGAGCAGTTCTTC
TRBJ1-1 few - TRBV6-6 CASSYWTGVEAFF TGTGCCAGCAGCTATTGGACTGGAGTGGAAGCTTTCTTT
TRBJ2-2 - - TRBV9 CASSVYPGWTPNTGELFF TGTGCCAGCAGCGTATATCCAGGGTGGACCCCGAACACCGGGGAGCTGTTTTTT
TRBJ1-2 - TRBD1 TRBV7-2 CASSPAGGLRGYTF TGTGCCAGCAGCCCGGCAGGGGGCCTGAGAGGCTACACCTTC
TRBJ2-1 many TRBD1 TRBV6-5 CASSLSGGRNEQFF TGTGCCAGCAGCTTATCAGGGGGCCGCAATGAGCAGTTCTTC
TRBJ2-5 few TRBD2 TRBV7-9 CASSPPGGASQETQYF TGTGCCAGCAGCCCCCCCGGGGGGGCCTCACAAGAGACCCAGTACTTC
TRBJ1-1 few TRBD1 TRBV25-1 CASSEPDRGTEAFF TGTGCCAGCAGTGAACCCGACAGGGGAACTGAAGCTTTCTTT
TRBJ1-1 few - TRBV6-5 CASSYGSVEAFF TGTGCCAGCAGTTACGGATCCGTTGAAGCTTTCTTT
TRBJ1-3 - - TRBV7-1 CASSSPFSRGVDF TGTGCCAGCAGCTCACCTTTCTCCAGAGGGGTAGATTTT
TRBJ1-1 - - TRBV28 CASSLLPGRMNTEAFF TGTGCCAGCAGTTTATTGCCAGGGCGAATGAACACTGAAGCTTTCTTT
TRBJ2-1 - - TRBV15 CATSRAGDSYNEQFF TGTGCCACCAGCAGAGCCGGAGACTCCTACAATGAGCAGTTCTTC
TRBJ1-5 many - TRBV7-2 CASSPTGRNQPQHF TGTGCCAGCAGCCCCACGGGGAGGAATCAGCCCCAGCATTTT